The TCR beta chain described here comes from a study of vaccination and CD4 T cells after COVID-19. Across the whole study: Overlapping spike peptides served as the stimulus for the cells. These peptides came from SARS-CoV-2 and from the common cold coronaviruses HCoV-NL63, HCoV-OC43 and HCoV-229E.

Noted treatment: roughly 11-day PBMC culture with coronavirus spike peptide pools or control peptides (ViraFEST assay). Before Alpha, Beta and Delta appeared in the US, convalescents tested positive (March–late 2020). The Oncomine TCR Beta short-read assay sequenced DNA from cultured CD4+ T cells. TCRdb analysed the PCR reads with MiXCR anew, one entry per CDR3 protein. The repertoire holds roughly 25,000 distinct CDR3 sequences, with about 56% as singletons. A note on this clonotype: Its antigen is undetermined.

This CDR3 contains 15 residues. With V trimmed by 3 bases and J by 3 bases, 7 bases remained unmatched. The V gene's germline CDR1 is SGHTA and CDR2 FQGNSA. Sequencing input: CD4+ T cells from blood, cultured in vitro. This chain joins TRBV7-2 and TRBJ2-7; TRBD1 matches at 8 bases. This sequence was found in a human donor who had recovered from COVID-19. CDR3 coding DNA: TGTGCCAGCAGCTTCGCAGGGGGCCTAGGCTACGAGCAGTACTTC. It translates to CASSFAGGLGYEQYF.